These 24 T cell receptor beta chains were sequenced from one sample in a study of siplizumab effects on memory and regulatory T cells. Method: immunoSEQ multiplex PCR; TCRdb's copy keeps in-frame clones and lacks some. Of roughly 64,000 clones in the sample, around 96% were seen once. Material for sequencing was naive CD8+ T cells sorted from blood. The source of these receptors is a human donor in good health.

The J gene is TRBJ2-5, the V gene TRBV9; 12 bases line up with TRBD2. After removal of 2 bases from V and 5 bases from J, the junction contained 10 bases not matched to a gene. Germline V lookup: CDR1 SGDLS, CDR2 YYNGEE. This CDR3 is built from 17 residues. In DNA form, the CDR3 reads TGTGCCAGCAGCGTTTCCGGACTAGCGGGGATGGGTGAGACCCAGTACTTC. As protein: CASSVSGLAGMGETQYF.

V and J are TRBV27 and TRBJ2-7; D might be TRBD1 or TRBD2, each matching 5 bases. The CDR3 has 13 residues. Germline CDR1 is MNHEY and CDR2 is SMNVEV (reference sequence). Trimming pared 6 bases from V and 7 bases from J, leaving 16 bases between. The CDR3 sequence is CASSLGPLGEQYF. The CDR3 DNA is TGTGCCAGCAGCCTGGGACCTTTGGGGGAGCAGTACTTC.

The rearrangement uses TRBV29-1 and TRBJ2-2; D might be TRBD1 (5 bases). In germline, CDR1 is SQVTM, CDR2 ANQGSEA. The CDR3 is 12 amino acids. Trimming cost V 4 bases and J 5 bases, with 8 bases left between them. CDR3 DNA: TGCAGCGTTGGGGGCGGAACCGGGGAGCTGTTTTTT. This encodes CSVGGGTGELFF.

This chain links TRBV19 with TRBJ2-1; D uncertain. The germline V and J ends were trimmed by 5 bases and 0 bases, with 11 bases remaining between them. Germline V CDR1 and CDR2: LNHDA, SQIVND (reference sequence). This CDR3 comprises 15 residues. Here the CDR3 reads CASSSRRNSYNEQFF. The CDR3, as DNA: TGTGCCAGTAGTTCCCGACGGAACTCCTACAATGAGCAGTTCTTC.

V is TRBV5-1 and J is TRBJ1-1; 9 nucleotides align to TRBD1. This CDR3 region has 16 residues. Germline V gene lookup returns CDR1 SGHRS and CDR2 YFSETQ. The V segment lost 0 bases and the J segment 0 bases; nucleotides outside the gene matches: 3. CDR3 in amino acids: CASSLGTGDLNTEAFF. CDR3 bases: TGCGCCAGCAGCTTGGGGACAGGGGATCTGAACACTGAAGCTTTCTTT. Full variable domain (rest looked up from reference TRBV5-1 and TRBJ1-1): KAGVTQTPRYLIKTRGQQVTLSCSPISGHRSVSWYQQTPGQGLQFLFEYFSETQRNKGNFPGRFSGRQFSNSRSEMNVSTLELGDSALYLCASSLGTGDLNTEAFFGQGTRLTVV.

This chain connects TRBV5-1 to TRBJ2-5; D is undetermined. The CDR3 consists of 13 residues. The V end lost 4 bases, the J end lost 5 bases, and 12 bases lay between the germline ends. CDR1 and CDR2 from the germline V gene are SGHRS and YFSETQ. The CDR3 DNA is TGCGCCAGCAGCATACCGCAGGAGGAGACCCAGTACTTC. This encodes CASSIPQEETQYF.

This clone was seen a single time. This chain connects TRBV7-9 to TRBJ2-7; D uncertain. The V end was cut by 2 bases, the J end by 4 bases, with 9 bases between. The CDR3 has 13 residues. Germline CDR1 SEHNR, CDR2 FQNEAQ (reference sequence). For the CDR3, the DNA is TGTGCCAGCAGCTTAACAGCTTCATACGAGCAGTACTTC. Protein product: CASSLTASYEQYF.

The CDR3: CASSVRGRGRTNTEAFF. The CDR3 coding sequence is TGTGCCAGCAGTGTCAGGGGGAGGGGAAGGACGAACACTGAAGCTTTCTTT. This chain links TRBV6-1 with TRBJ1-1; 7 nucleotides line up with TRBD1. This CDR3 has 17 residues. Germline values: CDR1 MNHNS, CDR2 SASEGT. Trimming cost V 4 bases and J 1 base; bases outside gene matches: 12.

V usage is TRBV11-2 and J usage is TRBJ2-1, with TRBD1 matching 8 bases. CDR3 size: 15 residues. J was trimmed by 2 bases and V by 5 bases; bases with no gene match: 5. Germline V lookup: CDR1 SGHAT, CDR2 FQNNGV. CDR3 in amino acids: CASSHGTGPYNEQFF. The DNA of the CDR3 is TGTGCCAGCAGCCATGGGACAGGTCCCTACAATGAGCAGTTCTTC. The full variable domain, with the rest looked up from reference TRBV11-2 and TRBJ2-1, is EAGVAQSPRYKIIEKRQSVAFWCNPISGHATLYWYQQILGQGPKLLIQFQNNGVVDDSQLPKDRFSAERLKGVDSTLKIQPAKLEDSAVYLCASSHGTGPYNEQFFGPGTRLTVL.

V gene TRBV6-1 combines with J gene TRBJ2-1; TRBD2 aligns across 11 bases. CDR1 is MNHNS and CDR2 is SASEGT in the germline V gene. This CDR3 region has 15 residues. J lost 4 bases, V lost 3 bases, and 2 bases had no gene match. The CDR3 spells CASSELAGGYNEQFF. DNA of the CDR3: TGTGCCAGCAGTGAGTTAGCGGGGGGGTACAATGAGCAGTTCTTC.

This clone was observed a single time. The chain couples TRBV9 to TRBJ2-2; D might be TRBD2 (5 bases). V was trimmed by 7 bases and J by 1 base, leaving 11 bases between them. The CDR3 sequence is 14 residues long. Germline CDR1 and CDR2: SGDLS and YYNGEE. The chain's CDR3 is CASGGRENTGELFF. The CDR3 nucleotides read TGTGCCAGCGGCGGACGGGAGAACACCGGGGAGCTGTTTTTT.

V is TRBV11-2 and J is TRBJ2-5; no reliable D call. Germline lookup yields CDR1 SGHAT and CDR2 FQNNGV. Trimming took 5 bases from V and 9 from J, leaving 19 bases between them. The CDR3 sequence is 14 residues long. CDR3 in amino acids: CASSLYLGDGPQYF. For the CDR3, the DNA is TGTGCCAGCAGCCTTTACCTAGGTGACGGGCCCCAGTACTTC.

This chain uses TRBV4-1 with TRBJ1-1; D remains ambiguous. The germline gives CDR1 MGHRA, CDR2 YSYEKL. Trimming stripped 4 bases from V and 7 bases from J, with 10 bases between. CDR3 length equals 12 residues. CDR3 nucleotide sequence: TGCGCCAGCAGCCCCGGAGGGATTGAAGCTTTCTTT. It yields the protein CASSPGGIEAFF.

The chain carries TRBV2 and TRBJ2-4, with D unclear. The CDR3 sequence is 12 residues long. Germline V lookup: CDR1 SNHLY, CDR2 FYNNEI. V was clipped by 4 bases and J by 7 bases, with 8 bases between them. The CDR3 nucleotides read TGTGCCAGCAGTGCGAATGGTAACATTCAGTACTTC. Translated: CASSANGNIQYF.

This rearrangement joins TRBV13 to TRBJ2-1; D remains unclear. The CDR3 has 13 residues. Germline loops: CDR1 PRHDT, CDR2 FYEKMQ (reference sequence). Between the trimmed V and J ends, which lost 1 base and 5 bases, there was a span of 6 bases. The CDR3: CASSLAPDNEQFF. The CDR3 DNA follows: TGTGCCAGCAGCTTAGCCCCCGACAATGAGCAGTTCTTC.

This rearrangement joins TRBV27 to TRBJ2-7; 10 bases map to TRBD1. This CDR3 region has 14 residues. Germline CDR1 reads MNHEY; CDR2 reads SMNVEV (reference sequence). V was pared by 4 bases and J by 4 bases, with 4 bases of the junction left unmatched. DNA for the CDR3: TGTGCCAGCAGTTGGGGGGACAGGGGATACGAGCAGTACTTC. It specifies CASSWGDRGYEQYF.

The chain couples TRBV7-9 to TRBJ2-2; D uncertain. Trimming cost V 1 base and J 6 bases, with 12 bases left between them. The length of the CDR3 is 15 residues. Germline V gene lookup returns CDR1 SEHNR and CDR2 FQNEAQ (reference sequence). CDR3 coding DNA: TGTGCCAGCAGCTTAGTGGCAGTTTACCCCGGGGAGCTGTTTTTT. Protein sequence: CASSLVAVYPGELFF.

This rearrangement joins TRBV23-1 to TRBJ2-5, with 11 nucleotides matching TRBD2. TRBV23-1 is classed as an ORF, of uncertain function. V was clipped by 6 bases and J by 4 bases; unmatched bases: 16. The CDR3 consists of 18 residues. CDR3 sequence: CASSPEYIAGGPRETQYF. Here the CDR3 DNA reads TGCGCCAGCAGCCCGGAATATATAGCGGGGGGGCCGAGAGAGACCCAGTACTTC.

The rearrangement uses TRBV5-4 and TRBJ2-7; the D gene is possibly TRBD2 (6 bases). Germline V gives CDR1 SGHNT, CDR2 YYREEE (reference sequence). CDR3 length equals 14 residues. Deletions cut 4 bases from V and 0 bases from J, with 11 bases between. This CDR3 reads CASSPGDFSYEQYF. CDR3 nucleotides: TGTGCCAGCAGCCCCGGGGACTTCTCCTACGAGCAGTACTTC.

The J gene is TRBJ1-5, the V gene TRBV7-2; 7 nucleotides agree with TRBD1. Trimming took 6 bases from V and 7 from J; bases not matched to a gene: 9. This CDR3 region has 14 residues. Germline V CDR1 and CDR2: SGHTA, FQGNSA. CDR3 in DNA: TGTGCCAGCAGACCAACAGGGGACGGGCAGCCCCAGCATTTT. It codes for CASRPTGDGQPQHF.

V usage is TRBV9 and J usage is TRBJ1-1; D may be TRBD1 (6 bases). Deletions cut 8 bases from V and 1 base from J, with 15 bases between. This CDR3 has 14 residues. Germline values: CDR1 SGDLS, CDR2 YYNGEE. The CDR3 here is CASSLRGQNTEAFF. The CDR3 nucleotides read TGTGCCAGTAGTTTAAGGGGACAGAACACTGAAGCTTTCTTT.

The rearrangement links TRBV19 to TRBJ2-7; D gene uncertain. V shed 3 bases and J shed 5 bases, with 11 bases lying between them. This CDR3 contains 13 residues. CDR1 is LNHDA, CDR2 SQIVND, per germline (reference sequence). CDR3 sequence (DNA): TGTGCCAGTAGTATCGTCCATTTACACGAGCAGTACTTC. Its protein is CASSIVHLHEQYF.

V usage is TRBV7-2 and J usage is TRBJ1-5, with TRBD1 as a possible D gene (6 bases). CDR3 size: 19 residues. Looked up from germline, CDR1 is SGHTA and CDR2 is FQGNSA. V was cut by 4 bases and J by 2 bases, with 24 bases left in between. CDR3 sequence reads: CASSSTPPSDSPGNQPQHF. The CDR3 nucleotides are TGTGCCAGCAGCTCTACCCCCCCTTCGGACAGTCCGGGCAATCAGCCCCAGCATTTT.

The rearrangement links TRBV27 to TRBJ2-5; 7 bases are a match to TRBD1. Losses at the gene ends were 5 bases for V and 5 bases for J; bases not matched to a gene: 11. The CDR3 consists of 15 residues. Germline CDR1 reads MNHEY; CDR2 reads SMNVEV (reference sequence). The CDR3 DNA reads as TGTGCCAGCAGTCATCGACAGGGCCATCTGGAGACCCAGTACTTC. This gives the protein CASSHRQGHLETQYF.